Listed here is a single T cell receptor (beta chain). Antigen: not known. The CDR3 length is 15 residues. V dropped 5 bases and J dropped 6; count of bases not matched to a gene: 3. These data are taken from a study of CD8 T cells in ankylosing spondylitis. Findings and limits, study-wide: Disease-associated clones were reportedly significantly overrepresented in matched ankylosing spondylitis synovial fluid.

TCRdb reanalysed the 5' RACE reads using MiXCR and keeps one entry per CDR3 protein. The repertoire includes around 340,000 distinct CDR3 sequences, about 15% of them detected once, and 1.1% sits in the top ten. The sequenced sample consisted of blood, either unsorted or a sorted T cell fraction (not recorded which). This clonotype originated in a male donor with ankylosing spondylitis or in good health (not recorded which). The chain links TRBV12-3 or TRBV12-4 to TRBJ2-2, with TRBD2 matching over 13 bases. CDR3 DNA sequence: TGTGCCAGCAGTCCCGGACTAGCGGGAGCCGGGGAGCTGTTTTTT. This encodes CASSPGLAGAGELFF.